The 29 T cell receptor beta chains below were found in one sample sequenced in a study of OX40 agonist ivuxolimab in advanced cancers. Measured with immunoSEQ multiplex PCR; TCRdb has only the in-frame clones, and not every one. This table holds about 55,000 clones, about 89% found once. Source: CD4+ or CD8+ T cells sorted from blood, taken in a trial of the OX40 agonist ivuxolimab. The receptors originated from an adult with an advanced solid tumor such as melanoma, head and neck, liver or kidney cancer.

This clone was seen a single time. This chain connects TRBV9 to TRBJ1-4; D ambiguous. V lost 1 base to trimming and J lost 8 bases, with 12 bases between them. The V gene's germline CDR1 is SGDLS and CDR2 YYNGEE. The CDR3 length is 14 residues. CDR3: CASSVHPVMEKLFF. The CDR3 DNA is TGTGCCAGCAGCGTACACCCGGTAATGGAAAAACTGTTTTTT.

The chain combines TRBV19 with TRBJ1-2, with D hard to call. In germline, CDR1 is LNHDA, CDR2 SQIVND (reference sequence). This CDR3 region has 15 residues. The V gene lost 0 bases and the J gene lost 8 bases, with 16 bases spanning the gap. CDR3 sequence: CASSIDLEGARGYTF. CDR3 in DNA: TGTGCCAGTAGTATAGATCTGGAGGGAGCGCGGGGCTACACCTTC. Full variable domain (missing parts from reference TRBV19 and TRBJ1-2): DGGITQSPKYLFRKEGQNVTLSCEQNLNHDAMYWYRQDPGQGLRLIYYSQIVNDFQKGDIAEGYSVSREKKESFPLTVTSAQKNPTAFYLCASSIDLEGARGYTFGSGTRLTVV.

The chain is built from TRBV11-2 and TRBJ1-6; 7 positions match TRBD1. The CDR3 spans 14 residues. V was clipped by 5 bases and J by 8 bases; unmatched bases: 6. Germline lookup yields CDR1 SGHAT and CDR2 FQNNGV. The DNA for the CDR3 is TGTGCCAGCAGCACGACGACAGGGTATTCACCCCTCCACTTT. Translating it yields CASSTTTGYSPLHF.

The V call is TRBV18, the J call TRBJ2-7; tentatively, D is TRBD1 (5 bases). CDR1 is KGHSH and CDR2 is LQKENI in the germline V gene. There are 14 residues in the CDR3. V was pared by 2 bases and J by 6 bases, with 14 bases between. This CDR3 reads CASSPDTKGSEQYF. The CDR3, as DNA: TGTGCCAGCTCACCAGATACGAAGGGGTCCGAGCAGTACTTC.

Here the CDR3 reads CASSPGTSGRAPSYEQYV. Here the CDR3 DNA reads TGTGCCAGCAGCCCGGGGACTAGCGGGAGGGCCCCCTCCTACGAGCAGTACGTC. This chain uses TRBV7-9 with TRBJ2-7, with 16 bases lining up with TRBD2. The CDR3 spans 18 residues. The trim removed 5 bases at V and 0 bases at J, leaving 7 bases unmatched. Germline V gene data show CDR1 as SEHNR and CDR2 as FQNEAQ (reference sequence).

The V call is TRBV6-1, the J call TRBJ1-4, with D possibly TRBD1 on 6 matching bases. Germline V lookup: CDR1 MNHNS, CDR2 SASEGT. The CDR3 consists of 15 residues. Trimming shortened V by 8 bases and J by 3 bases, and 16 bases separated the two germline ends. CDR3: CASVISRTANEKLFF. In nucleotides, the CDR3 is TGTGCCAGCGTAATCTCCCGGACAGCTAATGAAAAACTGTTTTTT.

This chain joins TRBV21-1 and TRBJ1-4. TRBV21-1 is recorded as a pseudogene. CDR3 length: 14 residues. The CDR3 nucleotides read TGTGCCAGCCTCCCGGCGGGGGGGGATGAAAAACTGTTTTTT. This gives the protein CASLPAGGDEKLFF.

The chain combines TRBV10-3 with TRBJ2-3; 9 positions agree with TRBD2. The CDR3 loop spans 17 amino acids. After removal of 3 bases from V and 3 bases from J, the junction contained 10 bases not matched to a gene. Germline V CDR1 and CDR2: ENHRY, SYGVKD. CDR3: CAISDSQGGLATDTQYF. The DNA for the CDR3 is TGTGCCATCAGTGATTCCCAGGGGGGACTAGCAACAGATACGCAGTATTTT.

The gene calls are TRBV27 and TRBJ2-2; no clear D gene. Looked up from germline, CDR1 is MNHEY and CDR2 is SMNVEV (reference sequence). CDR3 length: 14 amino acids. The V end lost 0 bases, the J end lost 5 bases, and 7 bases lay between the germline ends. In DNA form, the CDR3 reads TGTGCCAGCAGTTTATCGAGCGTTACCGGGGAGCTGTTTTTT. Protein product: CASSLSSVTGELFF.

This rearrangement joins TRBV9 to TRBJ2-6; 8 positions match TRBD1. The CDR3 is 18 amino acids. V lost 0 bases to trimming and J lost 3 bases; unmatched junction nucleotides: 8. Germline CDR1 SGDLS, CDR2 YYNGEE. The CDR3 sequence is CASSVGDRRSLGANVLTF. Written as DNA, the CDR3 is TGTGCCAGCAGCGTAGGGGACAGGAGGAGCCTTGGGGCCAACGTCCTGACTTTC.

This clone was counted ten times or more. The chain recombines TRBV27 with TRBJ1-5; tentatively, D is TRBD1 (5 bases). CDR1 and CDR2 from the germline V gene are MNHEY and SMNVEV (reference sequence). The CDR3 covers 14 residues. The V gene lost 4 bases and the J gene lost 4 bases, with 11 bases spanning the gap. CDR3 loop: CASSYLSGNQPQHF. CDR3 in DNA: TGTGCCAGCAGTTACCTTTCAGGGAATCAGCCCCAGCATTTT.

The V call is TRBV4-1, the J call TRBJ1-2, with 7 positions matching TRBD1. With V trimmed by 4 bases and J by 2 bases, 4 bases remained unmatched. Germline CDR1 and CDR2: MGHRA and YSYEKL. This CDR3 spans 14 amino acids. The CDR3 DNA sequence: TGCGCCAGCAGCCCAGGGGGGACGAACTATGGCTACACCTTC. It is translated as CASSPGGTNYGYTF.

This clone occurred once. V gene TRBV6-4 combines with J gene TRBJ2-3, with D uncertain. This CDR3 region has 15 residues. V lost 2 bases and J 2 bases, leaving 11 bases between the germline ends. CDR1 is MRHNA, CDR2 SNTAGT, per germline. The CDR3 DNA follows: TGTGCCAGCAGTGACAAGGGCCTTTACACAGATACGCAGTATTTT. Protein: CASSDKGLYTDTQYF.

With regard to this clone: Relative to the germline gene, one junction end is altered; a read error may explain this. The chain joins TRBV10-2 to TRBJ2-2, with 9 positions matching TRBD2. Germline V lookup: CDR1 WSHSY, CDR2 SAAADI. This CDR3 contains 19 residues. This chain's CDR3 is CASSESSPREGPNTGELFF. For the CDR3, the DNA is TGCGCCAGCAGTGAGTCGTCACCGCGGGAGGGCCCCAACACCGGGGAACTGTTTTTT.

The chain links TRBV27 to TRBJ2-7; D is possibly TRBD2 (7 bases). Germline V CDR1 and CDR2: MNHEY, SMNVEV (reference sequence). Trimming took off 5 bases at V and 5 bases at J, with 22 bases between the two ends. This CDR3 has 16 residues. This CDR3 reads CASSGGATAPPHEQYF. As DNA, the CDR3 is TGTGCCAGCAGTGGGGGGGCGACGGCCCCACCCCACGAGCAGTACTTC.

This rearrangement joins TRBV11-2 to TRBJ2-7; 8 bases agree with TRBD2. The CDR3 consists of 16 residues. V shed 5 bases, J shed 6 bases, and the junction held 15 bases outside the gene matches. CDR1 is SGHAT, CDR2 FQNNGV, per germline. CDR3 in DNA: TGTGCCAGCAGCCCCGAAGTAGCGGGACCTCCCCGCGAGCAGTACTTC. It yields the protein CASSPEVAGPPREQYF.

The CDR3 region is CASSYLDRGQDTQYF. CDR3 coding DNA: TGTGCCAGCAGCTACCTCGACAGGGGGCAGGATACGCAGTATTTT. The chain uses TRBV7-3 and TRBJ2-3; 10 bases map to TRBD1. CDR3 size: 15 residues. Germline CDR1 reads SGHTA; CDR2 reads FQGTGA. The ends lost 4 bases at V and 6 bases at J; junction bases unmatched: 7. Full variable domain (rest looked up from reference TRBV7-3 and TRBJ2-3): GAGVSQTPSNKVTEKGKYVELRCDPISGHTALYWYRQSLGQGPEFLIYFQGTGAADDSGLPNDRFFAVRPEGSVSTLKIQRTERGDSAVYLCASSYLDRGQDTQYFGPGTRLTVL.

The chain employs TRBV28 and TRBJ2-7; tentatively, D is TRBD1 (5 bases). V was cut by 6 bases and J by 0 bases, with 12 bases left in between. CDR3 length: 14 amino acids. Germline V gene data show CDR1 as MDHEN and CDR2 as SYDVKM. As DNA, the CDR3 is TGTGCCAGCAGAGGGGCGGCCAGCTCCTACGAGCAGTACTTC. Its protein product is CASRGAASSYEQYF.

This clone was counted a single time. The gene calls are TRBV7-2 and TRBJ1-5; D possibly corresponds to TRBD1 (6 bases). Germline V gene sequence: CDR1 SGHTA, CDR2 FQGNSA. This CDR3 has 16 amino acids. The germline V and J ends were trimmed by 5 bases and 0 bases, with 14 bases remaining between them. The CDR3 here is CASSPWGRGSNQPQHF. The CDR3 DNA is TGTGCCAGCAGCCCCTGGGGGCGCGGTAGCAATCAGCCCCAGCATTTT.

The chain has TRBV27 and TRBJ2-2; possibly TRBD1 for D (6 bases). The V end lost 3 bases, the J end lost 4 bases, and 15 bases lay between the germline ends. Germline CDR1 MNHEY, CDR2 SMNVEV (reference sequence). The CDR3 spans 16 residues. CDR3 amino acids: CASSLSGTHFTGELFF. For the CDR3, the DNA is TGTGCCAGCAGTTTGTCCGGGACACATTTCACCGGGGAGCTGTTTTTT.

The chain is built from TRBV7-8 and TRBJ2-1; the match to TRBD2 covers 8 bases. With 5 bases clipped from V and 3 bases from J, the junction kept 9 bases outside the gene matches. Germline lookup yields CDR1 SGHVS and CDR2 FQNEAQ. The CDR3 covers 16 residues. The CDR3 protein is CASSPPGLAFYNEQFF. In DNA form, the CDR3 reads TGTGCCAGCAGCCCCCCCGGACTAGCCTTCTACAATGAGCAGTTCTTC. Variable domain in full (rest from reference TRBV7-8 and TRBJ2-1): GAGVSQSPRYKVAKRGQDVALRCDPISGHVSLFWYQQALGQGPEFLTYFQNEAQLDKSGLPSDRFFAERPEGSVSTLKIQRTQQEDSAVYLCASSPPGLAFYNEQFFGPGTRLTVL.

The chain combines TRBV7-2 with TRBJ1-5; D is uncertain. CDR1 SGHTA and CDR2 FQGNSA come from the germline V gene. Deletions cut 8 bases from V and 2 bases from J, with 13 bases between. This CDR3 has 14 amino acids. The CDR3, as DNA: TGTGCCAGCTCGAAGCGGGAGGGCAATCAGCCCCAGCATTTT. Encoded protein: CASSKREGNQPQHF.

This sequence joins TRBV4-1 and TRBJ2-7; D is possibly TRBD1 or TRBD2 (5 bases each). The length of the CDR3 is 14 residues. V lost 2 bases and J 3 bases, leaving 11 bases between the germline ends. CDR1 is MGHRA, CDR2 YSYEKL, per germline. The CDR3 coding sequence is TGCGCCAGCAGCCAATCGGCAGGGAGCTACGAGCAGTACGTC. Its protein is CASSQSAGSYEQYV.

CDR3 protein: CASSPGRDQPQHF. In DNA form, the CDR3 reads TGTGCCAGCAGCCCCGGCAGGGACCAGCCCCAGCATTTT. This chain joins TRBV7-6 and TRBJ1-5, with D possibly TRBD1 on 5 matching bases. The V gene lost 5 bases and the J gene lost 7 bases, with 12 bases spanning the gap. Looked up from germline, CDR1 is SGHVS and CDR2 is FNYEAQ. The CDR3 has 13 amino acids.

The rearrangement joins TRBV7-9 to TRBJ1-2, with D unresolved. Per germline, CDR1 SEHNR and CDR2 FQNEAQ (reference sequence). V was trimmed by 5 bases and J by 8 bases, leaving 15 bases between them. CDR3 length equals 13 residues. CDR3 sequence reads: CASSPGRARGYTF. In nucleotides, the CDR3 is TGTGCCAGCAGCCCCGGGAGGGCTCGGGGCTACACCTTC.

CDR3 loop: CASSTPQGINEKLFF. CDR3 DNA: TGTGCCAGCAGCACCCCGCAGGGGATTAATGAAAAACTGTTTTTT. The chain couples TRBV21-1 to TRBJ1-4; the D call in the table, TRBD1, was not verified against the DNA. TRBV21-1 is described as a pseudogene. The length of the CDR3 is 15 residues.

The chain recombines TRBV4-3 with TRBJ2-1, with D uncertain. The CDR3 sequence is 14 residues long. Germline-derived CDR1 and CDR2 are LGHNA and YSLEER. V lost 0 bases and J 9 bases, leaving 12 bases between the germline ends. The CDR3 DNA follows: TGCGCCAGCAGCCAAGAAGATGGTGTTGGTGAGCAGTTCTTC. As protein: CASSQEDGVGEQFF.

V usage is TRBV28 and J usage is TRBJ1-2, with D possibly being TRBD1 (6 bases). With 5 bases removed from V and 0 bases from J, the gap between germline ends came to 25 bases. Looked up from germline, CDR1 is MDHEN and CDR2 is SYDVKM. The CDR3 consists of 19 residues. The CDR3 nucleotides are TGTGCCAGCAGTCCTCTACAGGGATTTAGACGAGAAGCTAACTATGGCTACACCTTC. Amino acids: CASSPLQGFRREANYGYTF.

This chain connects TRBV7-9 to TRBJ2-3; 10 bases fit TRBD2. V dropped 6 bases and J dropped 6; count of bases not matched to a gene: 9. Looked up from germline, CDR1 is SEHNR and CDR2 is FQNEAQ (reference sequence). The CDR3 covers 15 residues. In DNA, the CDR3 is TGTGCCAGCAGTCATAGCGGGAGGTCTAAGGATACGCAGTATTTT. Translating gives CASSHSGRSKDTQYF.